This entry lists 21 T cell receptor beta chains sequenced from one sample in a study of regulatory T cells in long-lasting Graves disease. Time point in this sample: newly diagnosed GD, antithyroid drugs for less than 3 months. The TCR library used RNA extracted from PBMCs. Building of the TCR beta libraries involved iRepertoire HTBI primers and Arm-PCR of CDR3 regions. Via MiXCR, TCRdb re-called the multiplex PCR reads, giving one row per CDR3 protein. Here the sample spans about 620,000 distinct CDR3 sequences, 16% being singletons. These sequences were also reported in another study, on T cells in Graves' hyperthyroidism and ophthalmopathy.

Material: peripheral blood mononuclear cells (PBMCs), obtained at new diagnosis, from a patient treated with antithyroid drugs. Source of these receptors: a woman in her 30s with Graves disease.

This clonotype came up many times. The gene calls are TRBV7-9 and TRBJ1-1; D may be TRBD1 (5 bases). The V and J ends lost 3 bases and 1 base respectively, with 12 bases between them. Germline loops: CDR1 SEHNR, CDR2 FQNEAQ (reference sequence). The CDR3 loop spans 15 amino acids. CDR3 sequence reads: CASSFPGLENTEAFF. DNA of the CDR3: TGTGCCAGCAGCTTCCCGGGACTGGAGAACACTGAAGCTTTCTTT.

This clonotype showed up just a few times. The genes are TRBV10-3 and TRBJ1-1, with TRBD1 matching 8 bases. Germline loops: CDR1 ENHRY, CDR2 SYGVKD. V lost 8 bases, J lost 4 bases, and 6 bases stayed unmatched. The CDR3 loop spans 13 amino acids. CDR3 sequence: CAIVGQGGTEAFF. The CDR3 nucleotides are TGTGCCATCGTCGGACAGGGCGGCACTGAAGCTTTCTTT.

This clonotype was seen many times. This chain joins TRBV11-2 and TRBJ1-1; D might be TRBD1 (5 bases). The germline gives CDR1 SGHAT, CDR2 FQNNGV. Trimming cost V 6 bases and J 1 base, with 24 bases left between them. CDR3 length: 18 residues. DNA of the CDR3: TGTGCCAGCAGAAAGGGGCGCCTTAACCTGGAGGAGAACACTGAAGCTTTCTTT. Translating it yields CASRKGRLNLEENTEAFF. Together with reference TRBV11-2 and TRBJ1-1, the CDR3 gives the full variable domain: EAGVAQSPRYKIIEKRQSVAFWCNPISGHATLYWYQQILGQGPKLLIQFQNNGVVDDSQLPKDRFSAERLKGVDSTLKIQPAKLEDSAVYLCASRKGRLNLEENTEAFFGQGTRLTVV.

This clonotype has a count of ten or more. The CDR3 DNA follows: TGTGCCAGCAGCTTAGGGGTTCTAGCGGGAAATGAGCAGTACTTC. This encodes CASSLGVLAGNEQYF. This chain links TRBV7-2 with TRBJ2-7; 9 nucleotides line up with TRBD2. Germline V gives CDR1 SGHTA, CDR2 FQGNSA. The CDR3 totals 15 residues. Trimming took 1 base from V and 7 from J; bases not matched to a gene: 8.

This clonotype was picked up many times. The chain joins TRBV29-1 to TRBJ1-1, with 8 bases aligning to TRBD1. Trimming cost V 6 bases and J 2 bases; bases outside gene matches: 8. The germline V gene has CDR1 SQVTM and CDR2 ANQGSEA. This CDR3 comprises 14 residues. CDR3 in DNA: TGCAGCGTGCAACCCGGGACAGGAAACACTGAAGCTTTCTTT. This encodes CSVQPGTGNTEAFF.

The chain has TRBV24-1 and TRBJ2-2; D perhaps matches TRBD2 (5 bases). The germline V gene encodes CDR1 KGHDR and CDR2 SFDVKD. This CDR3 spans 14 amino acids. The V end lost 3 bases, the J end lost 6 bases, and 10 bases lay between the germline ends. The CDR3 nucleotides read TGTGCCACCAGTGATCCACCCGGGGCCGGGGAGCTGTTTTTT. Translation gives CATSDPPGAGELFF.

This clonotype was detected only a few times. The chain combines TRBV10-1 with TRBJ2-2; D may be TRBD2 (5 bases). The CDR3 has 17 amino acids. The V gene lost 8 bases and the J gene lost 2 bases, with 21 bases spanning the gap. The germline gives CDR1 WNHNN, CDR2 SYGVQD (reference sequence). The CDR3 reads CASAPRVGDGNTGELFF. DNA for the CDR3: TGCGCCAGCGCCCCAAGAGTGGGAGACGGTAACACCGGGGAGCTGTTTTTT.

The CDR3 loop is CASSYTHEGYEQYF. For the CDR3, the DNA is TGTGCCAGCAGTTACACCCACGAAGGCTACGAGCAGTACTTC. The chain couples TRBV6-2 or TRBV6-3 to TRBJ2-7; no firm D call. The CDR3 is 14 residues long. Per germline, CDR1 MNHEY and CDR2 SVGEGT. V lost 2 bases to trimming and J lost 3 bases, with 11 bases between them.

This clonotype has ten or more counts. This chain joins TRBV7-9 and TRBJ1-5, with unresolved D. V was clipped by 0 bases and J by 2 bases, with 11 bases between them. Germline V gene lookup returns CDR1 SEHNR and CDR2 FQNEAQ (reference sequence). This CDR3 has 16 amino acids. CDR3 bases: TGTGCCAGCAGCTTAGCATGGGGAGGCGGCAATCAGCCCCAGCATTTT. Its translation: CASSLAWGGGNQPQHF.

This clonotype appeared many times. This chain uses TRBV15 with TRBJ1-4; TRBD1 is a possible D gene (6 bases). Germline V gene sequence: CDR1 LNHNV, CDR2 YYDKDF (reference sequence). The CDR3 spans 16 residues. Deletions cut 0 bases from V and 5 bases from J, with 13 bases between. DNA of the CDR3: TGTGCCACCAGCAGAGATCCCGGACAGAAAAATGAAAAACTGTTTTTT. It specifies CATSRDPGQKNEKLFF.

This chain uses TRBV24-1 with TRBJ1-3; 9 bases line up with TRBD1. With 9 bases clipped from V and 0 bases from J, the junction kept 8 bases outside the gene matches. The CDR3 totals 16 residues. The V gene's germline CDR1 is KGHDR and CDR2 SFDVKD. Written as DNA, the CDR3 is TGTGCCACCGAGAACAGGGGGCCCTACTCTGGAAACACCATATATTTT. Encoded protein: CATENRGPYSGNTIYF.

This clonotype was recorded at least ten times. The rearrangement uses TRBV12-3 or TRBV12-4 and TRBJ2-3; D possibly corresponds to TRBD1 (5 bases). This CDR3 is built from 14 residues. The V and J ends lost 6 bases and 1 base respectively, with 11 bases between them. The CDR3 reads CASRRRAGTDTQYF. The CDR3 region has the DNA TGTGCCAGCAGGCGCAGGGCCGGCACAGATACGCAGTATTTT.

The V call is TRBV6-1, the J call TRBJ1-3; D gene unclear. V lost 6 bases and J lost 4, with 10 bases in between. Per the germline V gene, CDR1 is MNHNS and CDR2 is SASEGT. CDR3 length: 13 residues. CDR3 sequence reads: CASRAAAGNTIYF. The CDR3 DNA follows: TGTGCCAGCAGGGCGGCCGCGGGAAACACCATATATTTT.

This clonotype was detected only a few times. The rearrangement joins TRBV9 to TRBJ2-1; 8 bases are shared with TRBD2. The germline V gene has CDR1 SGDLS and CDR2 YYNGEE. With V trimmed by 0 bases and J by 6 bases, 8 bases remained unmatched. The CDR3 extends over 16 amino acids. Here the CDR3 reads CASSVGVAGKSNEQFF. CDR3 nucleotides: TGTGCCAGCAGCGTAGGGGTAGCGGGGAAATCCAATGAGCAGTTCTTC.

This clonotype has a count of ten or more. V is TRBV12-3 or TRBV12-4 and J is TRBJ2-1, with 7 bases matching TRBD1. Losses at the gene ends were 3 bases for V and 9 bases for J; bases not matched to a gene: 5. The CDR3 extends over 13 amino acids. Here the CDR3 DNA reads TGTGCCAGCAGTTTGGAACAGGGGAGTGAGCAGTTCTTC. Protein sequence: CASSLEQGSEQFF.

This clonotype was seen at least ten times. CDR3 loop: CAVDRLGQGATEAFF. DNA of the CDR3: TGTGCCGTCGACCGATTGGGACAGGGGGCCACTGAAGCTTTCTTT. J is TRBJ1-1 and V is TRBV10-3; 12 bases agree with TRBD1. The V gene's germline CDR1 is ENHRY and CDR2 SYGVKD. Losses at the gene ends were 11 bases for V and 4 bases for J; bases not matched to a gene: 11. CDR3 length equals 15 residues.

This clonotype occurred a few times. The gene calls are TRBV19 and TRBJ1-3, with unresolved D. V was shortened by 3 bases and J by 0 bases, with 9 bases between the two germline ends. Germline CDR1 LNHDA, CDR2 SQIVND (reference sequence). The CDR3 has 15 amino acids. The CDR3 spells CASSMGSNSGNTIYF. The CDR3 DNA is TGTGCCAGTAGTATGGGCAGCAACTCTGGAAACACCATATATTTT.

The V call is TRBV6-2 or TRBV6-3, the J call TRBJ2-2; D call uncertain. In germline, CDR1 is MNHEY, CDR2 SVGEGT. V lost 11 bases to trimming and J lost 3 bases, with 16 bases between them. This CDR3 has 14 residues. The CDR3 DNA reads TGTGCCGCCAATTTTGGGCTGGACACCGGGGAGCTGTTTTTT. This codes for CAANFGLDTGELFF.

There are many counts of this clonotype. J is TRBJ1-2 and V is TRBV28; the D gene is possibly TRBD1 (5 bases). Germline values: CDR1 MDHEN, CDR2 SYDVKM. The V end lost 4 bases, the J end lost 2 bases, and 14 bases lay between the germline ends. The CDR3 is made up of 15 amino acids. The CDR3 region has the DNA TGTGCCAGCAGTTCGGGGGTCAGCGGAAACTATGGCTACACCTTC. This translates into CASSSGVSGNYGYTF.

This clonotype has ten or more counts. The chain carries TRBV20-1 and TRBJ2-7; TRBD2 aligns across 12 bases. CDR1 and CDR2 (germline): DFQATT, SNEGSKA (reference sequence). V lost 6 bases to trimming and J lost 3 bases; unmatched junction nucleotides: 6. The CDR3 is 14 amino acids. Written as DNA, the CDR3 is TGCAGTGCCAAGGGACTAGCGGGCATCTACGAGCAGTACTTC. As protein: CSAKGLAGIYEQYF.

This clonotype was observed a few times. The chain recombines TRBV19 with TRBJ1-2; D is unresolved. Trimming took off 3 bases at V and 6 bases at J, with 17 bases between the two ends. CDR3 length: 15 residues. Germline V CDR1 and CDR2: LNHDA, SQIVND (reference sequence). The CDR3 nucleotides read TGTGCCAGTAGTATGGGCCTGTTGCGGGCAAATGGCTACACCTTC. This sequence encodes CASSMGLLRANGYTF.